This entry lists 14 T cell receptor beta chains sequenced from one sample in a study of cytomegalovirus exposure and HLA in healthy donors. Vbeta (60) and Jbeta (13) primers were used in the PCR. Clones were read by immunoSEQ multiplex PCR, and TCRdb kept only the in-frame ones, dropping some. Among 95,000 to 100,000 clones listed, roughly 79% were seen once. The sample was PBMCs. Every receptor here comes from a woman between 40 and 50 years old in good health and CMV-seronegative.

The V and J genes are TRBV7-9 and TRBJ2-7; TRBD1 matches at 9 bases. CDR3 length equals 14 residues. Germline CDR1 SEHNR, CDR2 FQNEAQ (reference sequence). J gave up 6 bases and V 5 bases, and 8 bases lay outside the gene matches. The CDR3 DNA reads as TGTGCCAGCAGCCCGAAACAGGGGGCAAGCGAGCAGTACTTC. Its translation is CASSPKQGASEQYF. Full variable domain (rest looked up from reference TRBV7-9 and TRBJ2-7): DTGVSQNPRHKITKRGQNVTFRCDPISEHNRLYWYRQTLGQGPEFLTYFQNEAQLEKSRLLSDRFSAERPKGSFSTLEIQRTEQGDSAMYLCASSPKQGASEQYFGPGTRLTVT.

This clone was observed a few times. CDR3 sequence: CASSESGGGGTDTQYF. CDR3 DNA: TGCGCCAGCAGTGAGTCGGGGGGTGGAGGCACAGATACGCAGTATTTT. The chain has TRBV10-2 and TRBJ2-3; the D gene is possibly TRBD2 (6 bases). CDR1 and CDR2 from the germline V gene are WSHSY and SAAADI. The CDR3 is 16 residues long. Trimming shortened V by 0 bases and J by 1 base, and 11 bases separated the two germline ends.

The V call is TRBV5-4, the J call TRBJ1-1; D might be TRBD1 (6 bases). The V end was cut by 4 bases, the J end by 1 base, with 17 bases between. Germline lookup yields CDR1 SGHNT and CDR2 YYREEE (reference sequence). The CDR3 covers 16 residues. The CDR3 is CASSPFPDSSNTEAFF. CDR3 nucleotides: TGTGCCAGCAGCCCTTTTCCGGACAGCTCGAACACTGAAGCTTTCTTT.

This clone was detected a few times. J is TRBJ1-5 and V is TRBV19; D unresolved. Germline CDR1 and CDR2: LNHDA and SQIVND (reference sequence). V was trimmed by 7 bases and J by 2 bases, leaving 18 bases between them. This CDR3 contains 16 residues. Here the CDR3 reads CASTSTQLVGNQPQHF. Here the CDR3 DNA reads TGTGCCAGTACCTCAACACAGTTGGTGGGCAATCAGCCCCAGCATTTT.

The chain carries TRBV19 and TRBJ1-1; a weak D match, TRBD1 (6 bases). Germline lookup yields CDR1 LNHDA and CDR2 SQIVND (reference sequence). This CDR3 contains 14 residues. Trimming shortened V by 6 bases and J by 5 bases, and 16 bases separated the two germline ends. CDR3 in amino acids: CASSATGIMTEAFF. The CDR3 DNA is TGTGCCAGTAGCGCCACAGGGATTATGACTGAAGCTTTCTTT.

The chain couples TRBV30 to TRBJ1-3; possible D gene TRBD1, 5 bases. Germline V lookup: CDR1 GTSNPN, CDR2 SVGIG (reference sequence). The CDR3 runs to 11 residues. V lost 4 bases and J 7 bases, leaving 8 bases between the germline ends. CDR3 in amino acids: CAWTRGNTIYF. The CDR3, as DNA: TGTGCCTGGACGCGGGGGAACACCATATATTTT.

This clone was found once. The chain uses TRBV6-7 and TRBJ2-5; D may be TRBD2 (5 bases). TRBV6-7 is annotated as an ORF whose role is uncertain. This CDR3 contains 13 residues. The V end lost 2 bases, the J end lost 5 bases, and 9 bases lay between the germline ends. In nucleotides, the CDR3 is TGTGCCAGCAGTTACGCGGGCTACGAGACCCAGTACTTC. This sequence encodes CASSYAGYETQYF.

On this clone: Other DNA sequences in this specimen translate into the identical CDR3. The V gene is TRBV19, the J gene TRBJ1-1; possible D gene TRBD1, 5 bases. This CDR3 contains 14 residues. The germline gives CDR1 LNHDA, CDR2 SQIVND (reference sequence). V was clipped by 1 base and J by 1 base, with 7 bases between them. The CDR3 region is CASSIGQGNTEAFF. The CDR3 bases are TGTGCCAGTAGTATAGGGCAGGGGAACACTGAAGCTTTCTTT.

The rearrangement uses TRBV30 and TRBJ2-7; D uncertain. The germline CDR1 and CDR2 sequences are GTSNPN and SVGIG (reference sequence). The CDR3 sequence is 12 residues long. Trimming cost V 0 bases and J 9 bases, with 12 bases left between them. This CDR3 is CAWSVRSAWQYF. The CDR3 bases are TGTGCCTGGAGTGTACGGAGTGCGTGGCAGTACTTC.

The V and J genes are TRBV28 and TRBJ1-2, with D perhaps TRBD1 (6 bases). This CDR3 region has 15 residues. CDR1 is MDHEN, CDR2 SYDVKM, per germline. V dropped 2 bases and J dropped 8 bases, with 18 bases sitting between them. CDR3 DNA: TGTGCCAGCAGTTTAGAGGGGACAAGAAGAGGGGGCTACACCTTC. Its translation is CASSLEGTRRGGYTF.

The CDR3 region has the DNA TGTGCCAGCAGTTTGGCAGGACTAGCGGGAGGCAGTAGCTCCTACGAGCAGTACTTC. Amino acids: CASSLAGLAGGSSSYEQYF. This rearrangement joins TRBV27 to TRBJ2-7; 14 bases match TRBD2. Trimming took 3 bases from V and 0 from J; bases not matched to a gene: 10. Germline V gives CDR1 MNHEY, CDR2 SMNVEV (reference sequence). There are 19 residues in the CDR3.

This clone was counted between two and nine times. The chain combines TRBV6-1 with TRBJ2-1, with TRBD2 as a possible D gene (5 bases). The V gene lost 3 bases and the J gene lost 8 bases, with 11 bases spanning the gap. Looked up from germline, CDR1 is MNHNS and CDR2 is SASEGT. The CDR3 is 13 amino acids. The CDR3 sequence is CASSEHSVHEQFF. CDR3 bases: TGTGCCAGCAGTGAGCATAGCGTCCATGAGCAGTTCTTC.

The chain employs TRBV28 and TRBJ1-4, with 9 bases lining up with TRBD1. The CDR3 is made up of 17 amino acids. Germline V gene data show CDR1 as MDHEN and CDR2 as SYDVKM. V trimming: 6 bases; J trimming: 0 bases; junction bases outside the gene matches: 8. The CDR3 sequence: CASSVGTGFPTNEKLFF. In DNA form, the CDR3 reads TGTGCCAGCAGCGTCGGGACAGGGTTTCCAACTAATGAAAAACTGTTTTTT.

V and J are TRBV30 and TRBJ2-7, with 7 bases lining up with TRBD1. From germline, CDR1 is GTSNPN and CDR2 SVGIG (reference sequence). Trimming cost V 1 base and J 5 bases; bases outside gene matches: 5. The CDR3 loop spans 13 amino acids. CDR3 protein: CAWSDRGKDEQYF. For the CDR3, the DNA is TGTGCCTGGAGTGACAGGGGAAAGGACGAGCAGTACTTC.